These T cell receptor beta chains were read from a single sample in a study of blood T cell repertoires in COVID-19. Clones were read by immunoSEQ multiplex PCR, and TCRdb kept only the in-frame ones, dropping some. The repertoire holds 180,000 or so clones, roughly 85% seen once, with about 5% in the top ten. The sequencing sample was made of peripheral blood. These receptors were collected from a woman over 75 with acute or convalescent COVID-19. Both conserved end residues are part of each CDR3. D genes are given only for firm matches. A clone size is listed for some rows: how often the clone was seen (once, few, many), or a class if it is expanded.

CDR3 DNA | CDR3 protein | clone size | J gene | V gene | D gene
TGTGCCAGCAGGCTTCAGGGAGGCCTAATAGATACGCAGTATTTT | CASRLQGGLIDTQYF | . | TRBJ2-3 | TRBV28 | .
TGTGCCAGCAGCCCGGGACAGATATATGGCTACACCTTC | CASSPGQIYGYTF | . | TRBJ1-2 | TRBV12-3/TRBV12-4 | TRBD1
TGTGCCAGCAGCATGGGGGGGATCCGCACCGGGGAGCTGTTTTTT | CASSMGGIRTGELFF | . | TRBJ2-2 | TRBV28 | TRBD2
TGCAGCGTTGAAGATCGTTCCCAGGACTCAAACTATGGCTACACCTTC | CSVEDRSQDSNYGYTF | . | TRBJ1-2 | TRBV29-1 | .
TGTGCCAGTAATTCAGGATCTAGCGGGAGATTGAGGGACAATGAGCAGTTCTTC | CASNSGSSGRLRDNEQFF | . | TRBJ2-1 | TRBV19 | TRBD2
TGTGCCAGCTCACCAACTAGCTCCTACAATGAGCAGTTCTTC | CASSPTSSYNEQFF | . | TRBJ2-1 | TRBV18 | .
TGTGCCAGCAGTCAACCCCGGGACAATAATTCACCCCTCCACTTT | CASSQPRDNNSPLHF | few | TRBJ1-6 | TRBV6-6 | .
TGTGCCAGCAGCCCCCGGGACGAGCAGTACTTC | CASSPRDEQYF | . | TRBJ2-7 | TRBV7-9 | .
TGTGCCAGCAGGGGACAGGGTCGCTCACCCCTCCACTTT | CASRGQGRSPLHF | . | TRBJ1-6 | TRBV6-5 | TRBD1
TGTGCCAGCACCTTGGGACTAGCGGTTAAGAATGAGCAGTTCTTC | CASTLGLAVKNEQFF | . | TRBJ2-1 | TRBV2 | TRBD2
TGTGCCAGCAGCCAGTTGGGACTAGCGGGAGAATCATGGACCCAGTACTTC | CASSQLGLAGESWTQYF | many | TRBJ2-5 | TRBV4-2 | TRBD2
TGCAGCGTCCGGGGGGGACATAACACTGAAGCTTTCTTT | CSVRGGHNTEAFF | . | TRBJ1-1 | TRBV29-1 | .
TGTGCCAGCAGCCCGCGGGGACAGCCAAATGAAAAACTGTTTTTT | CASSPRGQPNEKLFF | . | TRBJ1-4 | TRBV7-2 | TRBD1
TGTGCCTGGACCGAGCTATCCGGCTACACCTTC | CAWTELSGYTF | . | TRBJ1-2 | TRBV30 | .
TGTGCCAGCAGCCGCGGTTGGTCCCCACATCAAGAGACCCAGTACTTC | CASSRGWSPHQETQYF | . | TRBJ2-5 | TRBV7-2 | .
TGTGCCAGCAGCTTAGGGCTAGCCCCCTCCTACAATGAGCAGTTCTTC | CASSLGLAPSYNEQFF | . | TRBJ2-1 | TRBV7-2 | .
TGTGCCAGCAGCCCCAGACTAGCGGAATTCTACGAGCAGTACTTC | CASSPRLAEFYEQYF | . | TRBJ2-7 | TRBV11-2 | TRBD2
TGTGCCAGCAGTGAAGCGGACTTGAGGATGTATGAAGCTTTCTTT | CASSEADLRMYEAFF | once | TRBJ1-1 | TRBV6-1 | .
TGTGCCAGCAGTTCTACTTCGTATGTCTCCTACAATGAGCAGTTCTTC | CASSSTSYVSYNEQFF | once | TRBJ2-1 | TRBV11-3 | .
TGCAGCGTTGGGGCCGGGGAGGACACCATATATTTT | CSVGAGEDTIYF | . | TRBJ1-3 | TRBV29-1 | .
TGTGCCAGCAGCCAAACAGGGTTCTATGGCTACACCTTC | CASSQTGFYGYTF | . | TRBJ1-2 | TRBV14 | .
TGTGCCAGCAGTTACGGCGGGGGGCGGGAGACCCAGTACTTC | CASSYGGGRETQYF | . | TRBJ2-5 | TRBV6-6 | TRBD2
TGCGCCAGCAGCTTGGAGGGGGAGAGTGGCTACACCTTC | CASSLEGESGYTF | . | TRBJ1-2 | TRBV5-1 | .
TGTGCCAGCAGCCGACGACAGGGCGGTGAAAATGAGCAGTTCTTC | CASSRRQGGENEQFF | . | TRBJ2-1 | TRBV4-2 | TRBD1
TGTGCCAGCAGCGTAGCCCCCGGGACTGACTATGGCTACACCTTC | CASSVAPGTDYGYTF | . | TRBJ1-2 | TRBV9 | .
TGTGCCAGCAGTGGTAGAGGGGAGCTGTTTTTT | CASSGRGELFF | . | TRBJ2-2 | TRBV2 | .
TGTGCCAGTAGTAGGCGGGATACGCAGTATTTT | CASSRRDTQYF | . | TRBJ2-3 | TRBV19 | .
TGTGCCAGCAGCTTGGGACAGGTCCATGAAGCTTTCTTT | CASSLGQVHEAFF | . | TRBJ1-1 | TRBV9 | TRBD1
TGTGCCAGCAGTATCCGACAGGCCTATGGCTACACCTTC | CASSIRQAYGYTF | once | TRBJ1-2 | TRBV2 | .
TGTGCCAGCAGTTTTTCCCAATCACCCCTCCACTTT | CASSFSQSPLHF | . | TRBJ1-6 | TRBV12-3/TRBV12-4 | .
TGTGCCACCAGCAGAGCGCGGGGTCCCTCGGAGACCCAGTACTTC | CATSRARGPSETQYF | . | TRBJ2-5 | TRBV15 | .
TGTGCCAGCAGTGAAATCCTCGGTACAGGGCGGAAAGGCTACACCTTC | CASSEILGTGRKGYTF | . | TRBJ1-2 | TRBV2 | .
TGCGCCAGCCGGACAGATCCAAACACTGAAGCTTTCTTT | CASRTDPNTEAFF | once | TRBJ1-1 | TRBV10-1 | .
TGTGCCAGCAGTTTATCGCCCAGACTAGCGGGAGCTTTCGGCGGGGAGCTGTTTTTT | CASSLSPRLAGAFGGELFF | . | TRBJ2-2 | TRBV27 | TRBD2
TGTGCCAGCAGCCCGACAGGGTCTTATGCTACGCAGTATTTT | CASSPTGSYATQYF | . | TRBJ2-3 | TRBV5-5 | TRBD1
TGTGCCAGCAGCTTAGACTATGCGGGGGCGGTCGCCTATGGCTACACCTTC | CASSLDYAGAVAYGYTF | . | TRBJ1-2 | TRBV7-2 | .
TGTGCCAGCAGCCCTGTTGCGGCGGGAGAACTCGGGCTAGTAGTATCCTCTGGGGCCAACGTCCTGACTTTC | CASSPVAAGELGLVVSSGANVLTF | . | TRBJ2-6 | TRBV6-2/TRBV6-3 | TRBD2
TGTGCCAGCAGTTACTCCCGGGGTTCACCCCTCCACTTT | CASSYSRGSPLHF | . | TRBJ1-6 | TRBV6-5 | .
TGTGCCAGCAGTTTAGTGGGGACAGGAACCTATAGCAATCAGCCCCAGCATTTT | CASSLVGTGTYSNQPQHF | . | TRBJ1-5 | TRBV27 | TRBD1
TGTGCCAGCTCACCTTCCCGGGACAGCATGGATGGCTACACCTTC | CASSPSRDSMDGYTF | . | TRBJ1-2 | TRBV18 | TRBD1
TGTGCCAGCACTTCTAGCGGGAACACCGGGGAGCTGTTTTTT | CASTSSGNTGELFF | . | TRBJ2-2 | TRBV2 | TRBD2
TGTGCCTGGATGGGGAGGGGTGGCAATCAGCCCCAGCATTTT | CAWMGRGGNQPQHF | . | TRBJ1-5 | TRBV30 | .
TGTGCCAGCAGCTTACACGCCAGCGGTTATAGCAATCAGCCCCAGCATTTT | CASSLHASGYSNQPQHF | . | TRBJ1-5 | TRBV7-2 | .